The TCR beta chain described here comes from a study of Ad26.COV2.S vaccination and SARS-CoV-2 variants. Treatment reported: 19 received Ad26.COV2.S at low or high dose, single or two shots; about 5 received placebo; per-sample allocation not given. The samples date from day 63 after the first vaccine or placebo injection. The V gene end was trimmed by 0 bases and the J gene end by 7 bases; junction bases not matched to a gene: 4. The germline V gene has CDR1 MNHEY and CDR2 SVGAGI. This CDR3 comprises 15 residues. Profiling relied on immunoSEQ multiplex PCR, and the TCRdb table lists in-frame clones only, not all of them. This repertoire shows hundreds of thousands of clones, about nine tenths found once; its top ten account for 3.4%.

The chain combines TRBV6-5 with TRBJ2-1, with 9 nucleotides matching TRBD2. This clonotype originated in a person aged 18-65 years who received the Ad26.COV2.S COVID-19 vaccine or a placebo. The specimen comprised peripheral blood, sampled in a trial of Ad26.COV2.S vaccine versus placebo. As DNA, the CDR3 is TGTGCCAGCAGTTACTCTAGCGGGGGTGGGAATGAGCAGTTCTTC. This sequence encodes CASSYSSGGGNEQFF.